This passage covers 31 T cell receptor beta chains from one sample sequenced in a study of early T cells in non-severe SARS-CoV-2 infection. MiXCR, run by TCRdb on the 5' RACE reads, gives a single entry per CDR3 protein. The sample holds about 69,000 distinct CDR3 sequences, roughly 9.5% seen once. Sequenced: whole blood. These receptors originate from an adult who was a healthcare worker with PCR-confirmed SARS-CoV-2 infection or an uninfected control (not recorded which).

This clonotype was picked up a small number of times. This sequence joins TRBV19 and TRBJ1-2; unclear D gene. Between the trimmed V and J ends, which lost 3 bases and 6 bases, there was a span of 11 bases. CDR1 is LNHDA and CDR2 is SQIVND in the germline V gene (reference sequence). The CDR3 covers 13 residues. CDR3 nucleotide sequence: TGTGCCAGTAGTATTTACGGGGAAGATGGCTACACCTTC. It translates to CASSIYGEDGYTF.

This clonotype was observed a handful of times. The gene calls are TRBV2 and TRBJ2-6; unclear D gene. Trimming left V 5 bases short and J 0 bases short, with 11 bases between. The CDR3 contains 16 residues. Germline CDR1 SNHLY, CDR2 FYNNEI. CDR3 in amino acids: CASSRTRTSGANVLTF. The CDR3 DNA sequence: TGTGCCAGCAGTAGGACCCGTACCTCTGGGGCCAACGTCCTGACTTTC.

This clonotype has at least ten counts. The chain links TRBV5-6 to TRBJ1-1, with D maybe TRBD1 (5 bases). V gave up 5 bases and J gave up 2 bases, with 13 bases separating them. The CDR3 covers 14 residues. Germline V CDR1 and CDR2: SGHDT, YYEEEE. The CDR3 loop is CASRREGKNTEAFF. Written as DNA, the CDR3 is TGTGCCAGCAGGCGGGAGGGGAAAAACACTGAAGCTTTCTTT.

This clonotype was detected a few times. This chain connects TRBV7-2 to TRBJ1-5, with D maybe TRBD1 (6 bases). Germline V gene data show CDR1 as SGHTA and CDR2 as FQGNSA. V was trimmed by 5 bases and J by 4 bases, leaving 15 bases between them. There are 15 residues in the CDR3. Here the CDR3 reads CASSKRQAGNQPQHF. The CDR3 nucleotides read TGTGCCAGCAGCAAACGACAGGCCGGTAATCAGCCCCAGCATTTT.

This clonotype was seen a few times. CDR3 DNA sequence: TGCGCCAGCAGCCAAGAAGACGGGAGGACAGATACGCAGTATTTT. This translates into CASSQEDGRTDTQYF. The chain combines TRBV4-3 with TRBJ2-3, with TRBD2 matching over 7 bases. The ends lost 0 bases at V and 3 bases at J; junction bases unmatched: 3. The CDR3 loop spans 15 amino acids. Germline V CDR1 and CDR2: LGHNA, YSLEER.

This clonotype has just a few counts. V and J are TRBV28 and TRBJ2-7, with TRBD2 matching over 9 bases. This CDR3 has 12 amino acids. Germline V gene sequence: CDR1 MDHEN, CDR2 SYDVKM. V gave up 5 bases and J gave up 7 bases; unmatched junction bases: 3. CDR3 coding DNA: TGTGCCAGCAGTCCCGGACTAGCGGAGCAGTACTTC. Protein sequence: CASSPGLAEQYF.

This clonotype was found many times. V gene TRBV19 combines with J gene TRBJ2-7; 10 bases are shared with TRBD1. V lost 5 bases and J lost 5; bases outside the gene matches: 3. Germline V gives CDR1 LNHDA, CDR2 SQIVND (reference sequence). CDR3 length: 13 amino acids. Written as DNA, the CDR3 is TGTGCCAGTAGTCCCGGGACAGGGGACGAGCAGTACTTC. It is translated as CASSPGTGDEQYF.

The chain combines TRBV15 with TRBJ2-7; 7 bases agree with TRBD1. The germline CDR1 and CDR2 sequences are LNHNV and YYDKDF (reference sequence). With 3 bases clipped from V and 3 bases from J, the junction kept 8 bases outside the gene matches. The CDR3 has 15 residues. The CDR3 DNA follows: TGTGCCACCAGCAGGAAGGGACAGAGATTCTACGAGCAGTACTTC. Translation: CATSRKGQRFYEQYF.

The table lists this clonotype with many counts. V is TRBV5-1 and J is TRBJ2-1; 10 bases line up with TRBD1. With V trimmed by 3 bases and J by 1 base, 1 base remained unmatched. The germline V gene encodes CDR1 SGHRS and CDR2 YFSETQ. The CDR3 extends over 15 amino acids. Here the CDR3 reads CASSWTGGSYNEQFF. CDR3 coding DNA: TGCGCCAGCAGCTGGACAGGGGGTTCCTACAATGAGCAGTTCTTC.

This clonotype was seen many times. The rearrangement uses TRBV7-9 and TRBJ2-3, with TRBD1 as a possible D gene (5 bases). V was clipped by 5 bases and J by 6 bases, with 12 bases between them. The CDR3 is made up of 13 amino acids. Germline CDR1 SEHNR, CDR2 FQNEAQ (reference sequence). The DNA of the CDR3 is TGTGCCAGCAGCAGCAGGGAAAGGGATACGCAGTATTTT. Its translation: CASSSRERDTQYF.

This clonotype was counted only a few times. The rearrangement links TRBV29-1 to TRBJ2-4, with D maybe TRBD2 (5 bases). Trimming took off 6 bases at V and 1 base at J, with 16 bases between the two ends. CDR1 SQVTM and CDR2 ANQGSEA come from the germline V gene. The CDR3 extends over 15 amino acids. As DNA, the CDR3 is TGCAGCGTCGTCGGGGTAGCCGTGGCCAAAAACATTCAGTACTTC. Its translation: CSVVGVAVAKNIQYF. Using reference TRBV29-1 and TRBJ2-4 for the parts outside the CDR3, the full variable domain is SAVISQKPSRDICQRGTSLTIQCQVDSQVTMMFWYRQQPGQSLTLIATANQGSEATYESGFVIDKFPISRPNLTFSTLTVSNMSPEDSSIYLCSVVGVAVAKNIQYFGAGTRLSVL.

In this sample, this clonotype turned up many times. The chain recombines TRBV12-3 or TRBV12-4 with TRBJ2-7; D ambiguous. The CDR3 consists of 13 residues. V lost 1 base, J lost 7 bases, and 11 bases lay in between. CDR3 sequence reads: CASSLVFTKEQYF. CDR3 bases: TGTGCCAGCAGTTTAGTTTTTACGAAAGAGCAGTACTTC.

The V call is TRBV29-1, the J call TRBJ2-5; D may be TRBD1 (5 bases). The V end lost 2 bases, the J end lost 5 bases, and 18 bases lay between the germline ends. The germline gives CDR1 SQVTM, CDR2 ANQGSEA. The CDR3 totals 15 residues. The CDR3 DNA reads as TGCAGCGTTGAACCCCAGGCAGGGTTGGGGGAGACCCAGTACTTC. The encoded protein is CSVEPQAGLGETQYF.

The CDR3 is CASSRGGGHEQYF. The CDR3 region has the DNA TGTGCCAGCAGCAGGGGAGGGGGACACGAGCAGTACTTC. V usage is TRBV3-1 and J usage is TRBJ2-7; the D gene is possibly TRBD2 (7 bases). The CDR3 sequence is 13 residues long. Germline V gene sequence: CDR1 LGHDT, CDR2 YNNKEL (reference sequence). V lost 5 bases, J lost 5 bases, and 13 bases lay in between.

The chain has TRBV20-1 and TRBJ2-7; D unclear. Trimming shortened V by 0 bases and J by 7 bases, and 4 bases separated the two germline ends. The CDR3 consists of 10 residues. Germline CDR1 is DFQATT and CDR2 is SNEGSKA (reference sequence). This chain's CDR3 is CSARDIEQYF. In nucleotides, the CDR3 is TGCAGTGCTAGAGATATAGAGCAGTACTTC.

This clonotype was detected many times. The rearrangement uses TRBV11-2 and TRBJ2-4, with 8 bases that match TRBD2. Trimming at V came to 1 base and at J to 4 bases, leaving 0 bases not matched to a gene. This CDR3 contains 14 residues. Looked up from germline, CDR1 is SGHAT and CDR2 is FQNNGV. The CDR3 bases are TGTGCCAGCAGCTTAGCTAGCGGGAAAAACATTCAGTACTTC. It encodes CASSLASGKNIQYF.

This clonotype was counted only a few times. This chain joins TRBV10-2 and TRBJ2-2, with 9 bases aligning to TRBD1. Germline V lookup: CDR1 WSHSY, CDR2 SAAADI. The V segment lost 0 bases and the J segment 1 base; nucleotides outside the gene matches: 3. CDR3 size: 17 residues. DNA of the CDR3: TGCGCCAGCAGTGAGTCGGGACAGGGTTTGAACACCGGGGAGCTGTTTTTT. This encodes CASSESGQGLNTGELFF.

DNA for the CDR3: TGTGCCAGCAGCTGGACAGGGGGTTCCTATAATTCACCCCTCCACTTT. This codes for CASSWTGGSYNSPLHF. The chain carries TRBV7-9 and TRBJ1-6; TRBD1 agrees at 10 bases. Germline values: CDR1 SEHNR, CDR2 FQNEAQ (reference sequence). The CDR3 totals 16 residues. The V gene end was trimmed by 4 bases and the J gene end by 1 base; junction bases not matched to a gene: 1.

At least ten counts were recorded for this clonotype. The CDR3 DNA reads as TGTGCCAGCAGTGCGGGACGGTACCAAGAGACCCAGTACTTC. Its protein is CASSAGRYQETQYF. V gene TRBV27 combines with J gene TRBJ2-5; D may be TRBD2 (6 bases). Deletions cut 5 bases from V and 0 bases from J, with 10 bases between. Per the germline V gene, CDR1 is MNHEY and CDR2 is SMNVEV (reference sequence). The CDR3 is made up of 14 amino acids.

This clonotype was seen many times. The germline gene is not matched at one end of the junction; a read error may be the cause. The genes are TRBV5-1 and TRBJ1-1, with a tentative D call TRBD1 (5 bases). CDR3 length: 13 residues. Germline CDR1 and CDR2: SGHRS and YFSETQ. The CDR3 region is CASEDIPDTEVFF. The CDR3 DNA reads as TGCGCCAGCGAGGACATCCCGGACACTGAAGTTTTCTTT. The full variable domain, completed using reference TRBV5-1 and TRBJ1-1, is KAGVTQTPRYLIKTRGQQVTLSCSPISGHRSVSWYQQTPGQGLQFLFEYFSETQRNKGNFPGRFSGRQFSNSRSEMNVSTLELGDSALYLCASEDIPDTEVFFGQGTRLTVV.

This clonotype was detected only a few times. The J gene is TRBJ2-3, the V gene TRBV29-1; D unclear. The CDR3 runs to 13 residues. V was trimmed by 4 bases and J by 6 bases, leaving 14 bases between them. The V gene's germline CDR1 is SQVTM and CDR2 ANQGSEA. CDR3 coding DNA: TGCAGCGTTGCGTACAGTTCGAGGGATACGCAGTATTTT. Its protein product is CSVAYSSRDTQYF.

The V call is TRBV20-1, the J call TRBJ2-4; 7 bases fit TRBD2. This CDR3 spans 14 amino acids. Germline V gene sequence: CDR1 DFQATT, CDR2 SNEGSKA (reference sequence). J was trimmed by 0 bases and V by 4 bases; bases with no gene match: 3. CDR3 coding DNA: TGCAGTGCTAAGCGGGGAGTAGCCAAAAACATTCAGTACTTC. This gives the protein CSAKRGVAKNIQYF.

This clonotype was counted between two and nine times. This sequence joins TRBV15 and TRBJ2-7; D ambiguous. V was clipped by 0 bases and J by 3 bases, with 9 bases between them. This CDR3 has 14 amino acids. Germline-derived CDR1 and CDR2 are LNHNV and YYDKDF (reference sequence). The CDR3 spells CATSRDPASYEQYF. CDR3 nucleotides: TGTGCCACCAGCAGAGACCCTGCCAGCTACGAGCAGTACTTC. The full variable domain, with the rest looked up from reference TRBV15 and TRBJ2-7, is DAMVIQNPRYQVTQFGKPVTLSCSQTLNHNVMYWYQQKSSQAPKLLFHYYDKDFNNEADTPDNFQSRRPNTSFCFLDIRSPGLGDTAMYLCATSRDPASYEQYFGPGTRLTVT.

This clonotype has at least ten counts. The genes are TRBV3-1 and TRBJ2-4; 7 bases match TRBD1. Germline CDR1 is LGHDT and CDR2 is YNNKEL (reference sequence). Trimming removed 1 base from V and 7 bases from J; junction bases left unmatched: 1. The CDR3 is made up of 13 amino acids. The CDR3, as DNA: TGTGCCAGCAGCCAAGCGGACAGGAACATTCAGTACTTC. It is translated as CASSQADRNIQYF.

This clonotype is labeled medium-sized. V and J are TRBV29-1 and TRBJ2-1, with a possible D match to TRBD1 (5 bases). The CDR3 extends over 15 amino acids. Germline values: CDR1 SQVTM, CDR2 ANQGSEA. V shed 6 bases and J shed 5 bases, with 20 bases lying between them. In DNA form, the CDR3 reads TGCAGCGTCCTGACCGATGGGGCCCCGAACAATGAGCAGTTCTTC. It yields the protein CSVLTDGAPNNEQFF.

The table lists this clonotype with many counts. The gene calls are TRBV12-3 or TRBV12-4 and TRBJ1-2; D not resolved. Trimming took off 6 bases at V and 4 bases at J, with 15 bases between the two ends. The CDR3 is 14 amino acids. The CDR3 region has the DNA TGTGCCAGCAGCCCTGCGGGCAATCGCTATGGCTACACCTTC. As protein: CASSPAGNRYGYTF.

In its sample, this clonotype was seen many times. The chain has TRBV30 and TRBJ2-1, with unresolved D. V lost 0 bases, J lost 8 bases, and 11 bases lay in between. CDR1 and CDR2 (germline): GTSNPN, SVGIG (reference sequence). The CDR3 is made up of 13 amino acids. CDR3 nucleotide sequence: TGTGCCTGGAGTGTAAACTTTCAAGATGAGCAGTTCTTC. Translated, it gives CAWSVNFQDEQFF.

This clonotype was picked up a small number of times. V and J are TRBV7-2 and TRBJ1-5, with D maybe TRBD1 (5 bases). The ends were cut back, 1 base at V and 5 bases at J, with 12 bases in the middle. From germline, CDR1 is SGHTA and CDR2 FQGNSA. The CDR3 extends over 15 amino acids. Written as DNA, the CDR3 is TGTGCCAGCAGCTTAGGGGGGGAAGCGGATCAGCCCCAGCATTTT. It encodes CASSLGGEADQPQHF.

The V and J genes are TRBV20-1 and TRBJ1-6, with 8 bases that match TRBD1. The CDR3 spans 15 residues. Per germline, CDR1 DFQATT and CDR2 SNEGSKA (reference sequence). V was pared by 0 bases and J by 11 bases, with 9 bases of the junction left unmatched. CDR3 protein: CSARDRGRGHPPLHF. In nucleotides, the CDR3 is TGCAGTGCTAGAGATCGAGGCAGGGGGCATCCACCCCTCCACTTT.

This clonotype was recorded at least ten times. The genes are TRBV3-1 and TRBJ2-2, with a tentative D call TRBD2 (6 bases). Trimming cost V 0 bases and J 1 base, with 15 bases left between them. CDR1 is LGHDT and CDR2 is YNNKEL in the germline V gene (reference sequence). This CDR3 comprises 18 residues. CDR3 coding DNA: TGTGCCAGCAGCCAAGATGATGGAGGGGCCGTGAACACCGGGGAGCTGTTTTTT. Amino acids: CASSQDDGGAVNTGELFF.

This chain joins TRBV2 and TRBJ1-1, with D possibly being TRBD1 (5 bases). The V and J ends lost 1 base and 2 bases respectively, with 11 bases between them. Germline V gene lookup returns CDR1 SNHLY and CDR2 FYNNEI. CDR3 length: 15 amino acids. The CDR3 here is CASSEGQGGNTEAFF. CDR3 nucleotides: TGTGCCAGCAGTGAAGGCCAGGGAGGAAACACTGAAGCTTTCTTT.